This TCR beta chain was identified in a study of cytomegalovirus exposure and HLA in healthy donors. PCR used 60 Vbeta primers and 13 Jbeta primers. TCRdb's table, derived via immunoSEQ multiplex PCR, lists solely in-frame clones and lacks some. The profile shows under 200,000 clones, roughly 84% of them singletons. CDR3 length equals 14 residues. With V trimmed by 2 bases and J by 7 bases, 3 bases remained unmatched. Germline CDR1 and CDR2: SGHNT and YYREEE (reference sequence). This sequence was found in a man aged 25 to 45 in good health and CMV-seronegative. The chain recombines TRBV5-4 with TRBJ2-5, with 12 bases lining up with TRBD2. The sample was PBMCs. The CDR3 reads CASSFPSGGGTQYF. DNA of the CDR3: TGTGCCAGCAGCTTCCCTAGCGGGGGGGGGACCCAGTACTTC.